These 10 T cell receptor beta chains came from one sample sequenced in a study of control samples from healthy donors and cancer patients. The assay was immunoSEQ multiplex PCR, and TCRdb's table has in-frame clones only and misses some. The table shows approximately 150,000 clones, with 85% to 90% occurring only once. The sequencing input was blood. Receptors were obtained from a young man in good health.

The chain employs TRBV4-1 and TRBJ2-5; tentatively, D is TRBD1 or TRBD2 (7 bases each). CDR3 length: 14 amino acids. From germline, CDR1 is MGHRA and CDR2 YSYEKL. V was shortened by 1 base and J by 5 bases, with 11 bases between the two germline ends. CDR3 protein: CASSQAQGGETQYF. In nucleotides, the CDR3 is TGCGCCAGCAGCCAAGCTCAGGGGGGGGAGACCCAGTACTTC.

J is TRBJ2-5 and V is TRBV14; 11 bases are shared with TRBD2. V dropped 3 bases and J dropped 7; count of bases not matched to a gene: 7. The CDR3 is made up of 15 amino acids. Per the germline V gene, CDR1 is SGHDN and CDR2 is FVKESK. CDR3 protein: CASSQGLAALGTQYF. The CDR3 DNA sequence: TGTGCCAGCAGCCAGGGACTAGCGGCGCTCGGGACCCAGTACTTC.

This chain joins TRBV29-1 and TRBJ1-2; 9 nucleotides line up with TRBD1. The CDR3 is made up of 15 amino acids. Trimming took 3 bases from V and 8 from J; bases not matched to a gene: 13. CDR1 is SQVTM and CDR2 is ANQGSEA in the germline V gene. The CDR3 DNA follows: TGCAGCGTTGACCCACGACAGGGACAGGGAGACGGCTACACCTTC. Its translation is CSVDPRQGQGDGYTF.

The chain couples TRBV27 to TRBJ1-5; TRBD1 aligns across 12 bases. Per germline, CDR1 MNHEY and CDR2 SMNVEV (reference sequence). This CDR3 is 17 amino acids long. V lost 4 bases, J lost 7 bases, and 11 bases stayed unmatched. The CDR3 DNA reads TGTGCCAGCAGTTCAAAGGGACAGGGGGCGAAGGGACAGCCCCAGCATTTT. Protein: CASSSKGQGAKGQPQHF.

This clone was seen just once. The CDR3 bases are TGTGCCAGCAGTCGGGGTGGCAATGAGCAGTTCTTC. Residues: CASSRGGNEQFF. The chain is built from TRBV6-6 and TRBJ2-1; a weak D match, TRBD2 (5 bases). CDR3 length: 12 amino acids. Germline CDR1 and CDR2: MNHNY and SVGAGI (reference sequence). Between the trimmed V and J ends, which lost 5 bases and 6 bases, there was a span of 8 bases.

Details on this clone: At the DNA level, this CDR3 is encoded by other sequences in the same sample as well. V and J are TRBV7-2 and TRBJ2-5; maybe TRBD2 (7 bases). CDR3 length: 16 amino acids. Germline CDR1 SGHTA, CDR2 FQGNSA. The germline V and J ends were trimmed by 0 bases and 2 bases, with 13 bases remaining between them. The CDR3 bases are TGTGCCAGCAGCTTAGCTCGGGGGCGGGGGCAAGAGACCCAGTACTTC. Amino acids: CASSLARGRGQETQYF.

This chain links TRBV20-1 with TRBJ1-5; weak D call: TRBD1 (6 bases). CDR3 size: 16 residues. Germline CDR1 and CDR2: DFQATT and SNEGSKA (reference sequence). Trimming shortened V by 3 bases and J by 7 bases, and 22 bases separated the two germline ends. The CDR3 sequence: CSASRGPPRGLQPQHF. CDR3 bases: TGCAGTGCTAGTAGAGGCCCACCCAGGGGATTACAGCCCCAGCATTTT.

The V gene is TRBV11-2, the J gene TRBJ2-7; D is unclear. The CDR3 consists of 13 residues. CDR1 is SGHAT, CDR2 FQNNGV, per germline. V lost 5 bases to trimming and J lost 4 bases, with 12 bases between them. DNA for the CDR3: TGTGCCAGCAGCCACTCCTTATCGTACGAGCAGTACTTC. Encoded protein: CASSHSLSYEQYF. Combining the CDR3 with reference TRBV11-2 and TRBJ2-7 gives the whole variable domain EAGVAQSPRYKIIEKRQSVAFWCNPISGHATLYWYQQILGQGPKLLIQFQNNGVVDDSQLPKDRFSAERLKGVDSTLKIQPAKLEDSAVYLCASSHSLSYEQYFGPGTRLTVT.

This chain joins TRBV27 and TRBJ1-1; the D is unclear. V was shortened by 5 bases and J by 1 base, with 14 bases between the two germline ends. The CDR3 sequence is 15 residues long. Germline values: CDR1 MNHEY, CDR2 SMNVEV (reference sequence). The CDR3 is CASSLTRTGNTEAFF. The CDR3 DNA sequence: TGTGCCAGCAGTCTGACCCGGACGGGGAACACTGAAGCTTTCTTT.

This sequence joins TRBV6-2 or TRBV6-3 and TRBJ2-7, with D tentatively TRBD2 (7 bases). Per germline, CDR1 MNHEY and CDR2 SVGEGT. CDR3 size: 15 residues. V lost 6 bases, J lost 1 base, and 16 bases lay in between. The CDR3 DNA is TGTGCCAGCAGCCAACGGGGGGCCGCGTCCTACGAGCAGTACTTC. Encoded protein: CASSQRGAASYEQYF.